Following are 16 T cell receptor beta chains from one sample sequenced in a study of T cell responses to AZD1222 COVID-19 vaccine. Only in-frame clones appear in the TCRdb table, and some are missing; sequencing was by immunoSEQ multiplex PCR. In the table there are tens of thousands of clones, around 81% of which are singletons. The specimen comprised peripheral blood, sampled 28 days after the second AZD1222 dose. These receptors came from an adult who received the AZD1222 COVID-19 vaccine.

The chain links TRBV7-2 to TRBJ2-1; no clear D gene. CDR3 length: 14 residues. Trimming removed 1 base from V and 6 bases from J, with 10 bases in between. Germline values: CDR1 SGHTA, CDR2 FQGNSA. CDR3 residues: CASSLGGGVNEQFF. The CDR3, as DNA: TGTGCCAGCAGCTTAGGAGGCGGCGTCAATGAGCAGTTCTTC.

This clone has only one observation. The chain is built from TRBV5-4 and TRBJ1-1; 8 positions match TRBD1. The CDR3 consists of 15 residues. V gave up 1 base and J gave up 3 bases; unmatched junction bases: 5. Germline lookup yields CDR1 SGHNT and CDR2 YYREEE (reference sequence). The CDR3 reads CASSLPRGRDTEAFF. CDR3 bases: TGTGCCAGCAGCTTGCCCAGGGGGCGGGACACTGAAGCTTTCTTT.

The chain combines TRBV4-3 with TRBJ1-2; 8 nucleotides align to TRBD1. This CDR3 contains 15 residues. Germline assignment: CDR1 LGHNA and CDR2 YSLEER. Trimming removed 1 base from V and 3 bases from J; junction bases left unmatched: 4. This CDR3 is CASSQVDRADYGYTF. The CDR3 coding sequence is TGCGCCAGCAGCCAAGTGGACAGGGCGGACTATGGCTACACCTTC.

This clone was seen a few times. The chain has TRBV11-2 and TRBJ1-1; 9 bases are shared with TRBD1. The CDR3 runs 13 residues. From germline, CDR1 is SGHAT and CDR2 FQNNGV. V dropped 5 bases and J dropped 4; count of bases not matched to a gene: 2. The CDR3 reads CASSLTGGTEAFF. The CDR3 nucleotides are TGTGCCAGCAGCCTGACAGGGGGCACTGAAGCTTTCTTT.

The chain links TRBV28 to TRBJ2-7; perhaps TRBD2 as D (6 bases). Between the trimmed V and J ends, which lost 1 base and 1 base, there was a span of 8 bases. The CDR3 covers 14 residues. Germline-derived CDR1 and CDR2 are MDHEN and SYDVKM. This chain's CDR3 is CASSLSGGSYEQYF. The CDR3 DNA reads as TGTGCCAGCAGTTTATCCGGGGGATCCTACGAGCAGTACTTC. Combining the CDR3 with reference TRBV28 and TRBJ2-7 gives the whole variable domain DVKVTQSSRYLVKRTGEKVFLECVQDMDHENMFWYRQDPGLGLRLIYFSYDVKMKEKGDIPEGYSVSREKKERFSLILESASTNQTSMYLCASSLSGGSYEQYFGPGTRLTVT.

This sequence joins TRBV28 and TRBJ2-7; tentatively, D is TRBD1 (6 bases). V lost 6 bases and J 3 bases, leaving 12 bases between the germline ends. Per the germline V gene, CDR1 is MDHEN and CDR2 is SYDVKM. This CDR3 spans 13 amino acids. As DNA, the CDR3 is TGTGCCAGCAGCTCCGACAGGTACTACGAGCAGTACTTC. Translation: CASSSDRYYEQYF. The full variable domain, with the rest looked up from reference TRBV28 and TRBJ2-7, is DVKVTQSSRYLVKRTGEKVFLECVQDMDHENMFWYRQDPGLGLRLIYFSYDVKMKEKGDIPEGYSVSREKKERFSLILESASTNQTSMYLCASSSDRYYEQYFGPGTRLTVT.

This chain connects TRBV6-1 to TRBJ1-2; D is unclear. This CDR3 is 17 amino acids long. The germline V gene encodes CDR1 MNHNS and CDR2 SASEGT. Trimming removed 0 bases at V and 3 bases at J, with 17 bases between. DNA of the CDR3: TGTGCCAGCAGTGAAGCTGGGTGGGGAACACAATACTATGGCTACACCTTC. Translation gives CASSEAGWGTQYYGYTF.

This clone was counted only a few times. The chain carries TRBV27 and TRBJ1-5; D remains ambiguous. The ends were cut back, 8 bases at V and 2 bases at J, with 10 bases in the middle. Germline V lookup: CDR1 MNHEY, CDR2 SMNVEV (reference sequence). This CDR3 has 13 residues. This CDR3 reads CASGREGNQPQHF. The CDR3 bases are TGTGCCAGCGGTAGGGAGGGCAATCAGCCCCAGCATTTT.

This clone has a single count. The rearrangement joins TRBV2 to TRBJ1-1; TRBD1 might be the D (6 bases). The length of the CDR3 is 13 residues. In germline, CDR1 is SNHLY, CDR2 FYNNEI. Trimming left V 4 bases short and J 4 bases short, with 10 bases between. As DNA, the CDR3 is TGTGCCAGCAGTGCACAGGGCATCACTGAAGCTTTCTTT. Its translation is CASSAQGITEAFF.

The chain links TRBV10-3 to TRBJ2-7, with 7 bases that match TRBD2. The germline gives CDR1 ENHRY, CDR2 SYGVKD. The CDR3 length is 15 residues. The ends lost 0 bases at V and 6 bases at J; junction bases unmatched: 8. Here the CDR3 reads CAISESSGTPREQYF. CDR3 DNA: TGTGCCATCAGTGAGTCAAGCGGGACCCCTCGCGAGCAGTACTTC.

The genes are TRBV4-2 and TRBJ1-5; 9 nucleotides line up with TRBD1. Germline V gives CDR1 LGHNA, CDR2 YNFKEQ. This CDR3 is built from 15 residues. J gave up 5 bases and V 3 bases, and 5 bases lay outside the gene matches. The CDR3 bases are TGTGCCAGCAGCCAGGGGACAGGGCGGGATCAGCCCCAGCATTTT. Translation gives CASSQGTGRDQPQHF.

This sequence joins TRBV27 and TRBJ1-1; 7 nucleotides align to TRBD1. This CDR3 comprises 13 residues. Trimming removed 4 bases from V and 4 bases from J; junction bases left unmatched: 3. CDR1 is MNHEY and CDR2 is SMNVEV in the germline V gene (reference sequence). CDR3 loop: CASSSYRGTEAFF. CDR3 DNA: TGTGCCAGCAGTTCCTACAGGGGCACTGAAGCTTTCTTT.

The rearrangement joins TRBV7-2 to TRBJ2-2; TRBD1 aligns across 7 bases. The CDR3 is 14 residues long. The V gene end was trimmed by 1 base and the J gene end by 5 bases; junction bases not matched to a gene: 1. Germline CDR1 and CDR2: SGHTA and FQGNSA. CDR3 sequence: CASSLVQGTGELFF. The DNA for the CDR3 is TGTGCCAGCAGCTTAGTACAGGGGACCGGGGAGCTGTTTTTT.

This chain joins TRBV29-1 and TRBJ2-2, with TRBD2 identical over 8 bases. The CDR3 sequence is 14 residues long. Trimming cost V 5 bases and J 0 bases; bases outside gene matches: 2. In germline, CDR1 is SQVTM, CDR2 ANQGSEA. CDR3 sequence (DNA): TGCAGCGTTACGGGAGGGGCGAACACCGGGGAGCTGTTTTTT. Its protein product is CSVTGGANTGELFF.

The chain has TRBV11-2 and TRBJ2-5; D is undetermined. Deletions cut 5 bases from V and 2 bases from J, with 12 bases between. Germline V gene data show CDR1 as SGHAT and CDR2 as FQNNGV. This CDR3 spans 14 amino acids. The CDR3 protein is CASSPGFQQETQYF. The CDR3 DNA reads TGTGCCAGCAGCCCCGGCTTCCAGCAAGAGACCCAGTACTTC.

The chain couples TRBV5-5 to TRBJ1-3; D is unclear. Germline loops: CDR1 SGHKS, CDR2 YYEKEE (reference sequence). V lost 4 bases to trimming and J lost 3 bases, with 14 bases between them. This CDR3 is built from 15 residues. CDR3 sequence: CASSPPGGYGNTIYF. The CDR3, as DNA: TGTGCCAGCAGCCCCCCCGGAGGGTATGGAAACACCATATATTTT.